This TCR delta chain comes out of a study of Vδ1+ human thymocytes. Extracted RNA was reverse transcribed into cDNA. CDR3 amplicons came from multiplex PCR with pooled V-gene forward and constant-region reverse primers. TCRdb re-called the multiplex PCR reads through CATT. The table records roughly 56,000 delta-chain clones, about 16% of them present only once. Turning to this clone: The antigen is not known.

This CDR3 contains 17 residues. Trimming took off 0 bases at V and 1 base at J, with 15 bases between the two ends. Germline CDR1 TSWWSYY, CDR2 QGS. Overall study results and limits: Highly polyclonal TRG and TRD repertoires with Gaussian CDR3 length distributions appeared in thymus.

What was sequenced was Vdelta1+ gamma-delta thymocytes from the thymus. Subset described: FACS-sorted CD3+ TCRalphabeta- TCRVdelta1+ TCRVdelta2- thymocytes. The rearrangement links TRDV1 to TRDJ1, with D perhaps given as TRDD2 or TRDD3 (5 bases each). This receptor was taken from a girl under three years old who had congenital heart surgery. In DNA, the CDR3 is TGTGCTCTTGGGGAACTTCCTATCGTACTGGTCACCGATAAACTCATCTTT. It is translated as CALGELPIVLVTDKLIF.